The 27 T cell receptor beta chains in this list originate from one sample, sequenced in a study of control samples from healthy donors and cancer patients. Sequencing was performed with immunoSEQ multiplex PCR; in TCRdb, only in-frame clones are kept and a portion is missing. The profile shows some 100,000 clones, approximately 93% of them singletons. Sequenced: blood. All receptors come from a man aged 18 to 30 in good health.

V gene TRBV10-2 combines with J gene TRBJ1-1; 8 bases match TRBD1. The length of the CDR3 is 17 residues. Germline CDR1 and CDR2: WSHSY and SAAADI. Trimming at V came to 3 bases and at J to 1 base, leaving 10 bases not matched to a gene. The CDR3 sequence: CASSDPAGTGGNTEAFF. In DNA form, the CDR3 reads TGCGCCAGCAGTGATCCTGCCGGGACAGGCGGGAACACTGAAGCTTTCTTT.

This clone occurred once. DNA for the CDR3: TGTGCCAGCACCGGAAAACAGGGTTTTCGCGAAAAACTGTTTTTT. It encodes CASTGKQGFREKLFF. The V and J genes are TRBV6-5 and TRBJ1-4; a possible D gene is TRBD1 (6 bases). Trimming removed 7 bases at V and 8 bases at J, with 20 bases between. Germline V gene lookup returns CDR1 MNHEY and CDR2 SVGAGI. The CDR3 covers 15 residues.

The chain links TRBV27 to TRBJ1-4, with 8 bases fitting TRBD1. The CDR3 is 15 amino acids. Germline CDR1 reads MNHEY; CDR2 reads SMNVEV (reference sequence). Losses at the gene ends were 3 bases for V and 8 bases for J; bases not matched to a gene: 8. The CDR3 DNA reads TGTGCCAGCAGTTTGAGACAGGGGCTAGGAGAAAAACTGTTTTTT. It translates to CASSLRQGLGEKLFF.

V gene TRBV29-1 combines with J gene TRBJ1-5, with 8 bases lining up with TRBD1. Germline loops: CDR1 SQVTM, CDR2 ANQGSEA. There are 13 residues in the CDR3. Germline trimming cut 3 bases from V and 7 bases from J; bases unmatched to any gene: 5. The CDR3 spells CSVEDREGQPQHF. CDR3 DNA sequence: TGCAGCGTTGAGGACAGGGAGGGACAGCCCCAGCATTTT.

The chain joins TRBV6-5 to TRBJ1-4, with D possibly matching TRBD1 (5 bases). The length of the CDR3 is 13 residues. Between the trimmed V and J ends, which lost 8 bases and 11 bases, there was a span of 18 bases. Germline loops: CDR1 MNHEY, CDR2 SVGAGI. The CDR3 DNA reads TGTGCCAGCCTGGGAGAAGGAGGGGATAAACTGTTTTTT. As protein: CASLGEGGDKLFF.

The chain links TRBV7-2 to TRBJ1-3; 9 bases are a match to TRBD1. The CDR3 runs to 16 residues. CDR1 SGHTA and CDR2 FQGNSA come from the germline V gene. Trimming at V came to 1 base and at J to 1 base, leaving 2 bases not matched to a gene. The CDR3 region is CASSLEGQGSGNTIYF. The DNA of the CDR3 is TGTGCCAGCAGCTTAGAGGGACAGGGTTCTGGAAACACCATATATTTT. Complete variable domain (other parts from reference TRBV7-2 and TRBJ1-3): GAGVSQSPSNKVTEKGKDVELRCDPISGHTALYWYRQSLGQGLEFLIYFQGNSAPDKSGLPSDRFSAERTGGSVSTLTIQRTQQEDSAVYLCASSLEGQGSGNTIYFGEGSWLTVV.

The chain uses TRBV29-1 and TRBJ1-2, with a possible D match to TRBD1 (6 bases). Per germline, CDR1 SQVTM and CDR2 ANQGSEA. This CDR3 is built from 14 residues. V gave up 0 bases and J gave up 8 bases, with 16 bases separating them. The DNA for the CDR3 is TGCAGCGTTGAAGATTCTCGGACAGTCTCGGGCTACACCTTC. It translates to CSVEDSRTVSGYTF.

CDR3 in amino acids: CASSSGQGNYGYTF. The DNA of the CDR3 is TGTGCCAGCAGTTCGGGACAGGGAAACTATGGCTACACCTTC. The chain joins TRBV6-5 to TRBJ1-2; 9 bases are a match to TRBD1. Germline V lookup: CDR1 MNHEY, CDR2 SVGAGI. CDR3 length: 14 amino acids. Germline trimming cut 4 bases from V and 2 bases from J; bases unmatched to any gene: 2.

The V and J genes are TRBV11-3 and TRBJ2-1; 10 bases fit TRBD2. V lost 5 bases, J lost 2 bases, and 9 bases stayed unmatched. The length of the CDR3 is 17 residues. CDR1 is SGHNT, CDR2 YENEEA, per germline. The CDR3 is CASSQGGTSGTYNEQFF. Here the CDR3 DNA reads TGTGCCAGCAGCCAAGGAGGAACTAGCGGGACCTACAATGAGCAGTTCTTC.

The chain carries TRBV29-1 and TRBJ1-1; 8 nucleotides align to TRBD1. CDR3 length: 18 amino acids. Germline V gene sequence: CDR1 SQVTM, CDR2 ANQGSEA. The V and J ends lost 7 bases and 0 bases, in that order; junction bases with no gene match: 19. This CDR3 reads CSGRGRVGTGGLNTEAFF. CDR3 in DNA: TGCAGCGGCCGAGGGCGGGTTGGGACAGGTGGGTTGAACACTGAAGCTTTCTTT.

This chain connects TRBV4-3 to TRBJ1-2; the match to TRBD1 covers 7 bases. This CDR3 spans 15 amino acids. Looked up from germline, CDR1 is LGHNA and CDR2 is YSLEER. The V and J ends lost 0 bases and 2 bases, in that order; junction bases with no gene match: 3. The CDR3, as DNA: TGCGCCAGCAGCCAAGATCAGGGACAGAACTATGGCTACACCTTC. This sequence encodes CASSQDQGQNYGYTF.

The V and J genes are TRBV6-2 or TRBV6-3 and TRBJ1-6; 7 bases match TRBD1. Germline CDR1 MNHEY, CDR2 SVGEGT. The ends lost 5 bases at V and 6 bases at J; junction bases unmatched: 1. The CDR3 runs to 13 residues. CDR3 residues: CASSNRGNSPLHF. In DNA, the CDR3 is TGTGCCAGCAGTAACAGGGGTAATTCACCCCTCCACTTT.

DNA for the CDR3: TGTGCCAGCAGTGGCCGGGACGGATTACAAGAGACCCAGTACTTC. Amino acids: CASSGRDGLQETQYF. This sequence joins TRBV25-1 and TRBJ2-5, with D possibly being TRBD1 or TRBD2 (5 bases each). CDR3 length equals 15 residues. Germline CDR1 reads MGHDK; CDR2 reads SYGVNS. V was clipped by 4 bases and J by 2 bases, with 14 bases between them.

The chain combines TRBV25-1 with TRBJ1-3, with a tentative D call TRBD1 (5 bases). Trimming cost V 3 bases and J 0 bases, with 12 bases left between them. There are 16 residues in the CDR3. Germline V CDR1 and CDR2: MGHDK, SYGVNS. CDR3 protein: CASSDRDASSGNTIYF. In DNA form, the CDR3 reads TGTGCCAGCAGTGATCGGGACGCCAGCTCTGGAAACACCATATATTTT.

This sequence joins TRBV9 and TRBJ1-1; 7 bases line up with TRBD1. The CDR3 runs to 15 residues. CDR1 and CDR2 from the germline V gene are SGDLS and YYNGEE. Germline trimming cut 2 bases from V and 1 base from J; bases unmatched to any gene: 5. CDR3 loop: CASSVTTGENTEAFF. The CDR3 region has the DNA TGTGCCAGCAGCGTGACCACAGGGGAGAACACTGAAGCTTTCTTT. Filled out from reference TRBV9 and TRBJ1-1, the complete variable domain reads DSGVTQTPKHLITATGQRVTLRCSPRSGDLSVYWYQQSLDQGLQFLIQYYNGEERAKGNILERFSAQQFPDLHSELNLSSLELGDSALYFCASSVTTGENTEAFFGQGTRLTVV.

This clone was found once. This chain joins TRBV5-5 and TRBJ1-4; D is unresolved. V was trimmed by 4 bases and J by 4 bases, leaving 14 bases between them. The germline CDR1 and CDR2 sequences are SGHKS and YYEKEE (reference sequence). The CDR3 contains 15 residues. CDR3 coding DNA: TGTGCCAGCAGCCCCGCTGTCAGCATTAATGAAAAACTGTTTTTT. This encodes CASSPAVSINEKLFF.

CDR3 amino acids: CASSRNGANTEAFF. The CDR3 nucleotides read TGTGCCAGCAGCCGTAACGGGGCTAACACTGAAGCTTTCTTT. This chain connects TRBV7-2 to TRBJ1-1; D is possibly TRBD1 (5 bases). CDR1 is SGHTA and CDR2 is FQGNSA in the germline V gene. The V and J ends lost 5 bases and 2 bases respectively, with 12 bases between them. The CDR3 consists of 14 residues.

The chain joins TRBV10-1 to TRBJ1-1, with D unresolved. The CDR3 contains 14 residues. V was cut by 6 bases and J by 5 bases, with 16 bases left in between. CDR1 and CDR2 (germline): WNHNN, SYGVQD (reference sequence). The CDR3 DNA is TGCGCCAGCAGCGCCTCCGTTAGCGGGACTGAAGCTTTCTTT. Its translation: CASSASVSGTEAFF.

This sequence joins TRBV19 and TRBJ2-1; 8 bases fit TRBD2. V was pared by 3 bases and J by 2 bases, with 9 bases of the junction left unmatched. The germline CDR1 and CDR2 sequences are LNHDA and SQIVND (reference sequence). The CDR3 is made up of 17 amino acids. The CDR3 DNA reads TGTGCCAGTAGTATCTCCTTACTAGCGGATGCCTACAATGAGCAGTTCTTC. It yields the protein CASSISLLADAYNEQFF.

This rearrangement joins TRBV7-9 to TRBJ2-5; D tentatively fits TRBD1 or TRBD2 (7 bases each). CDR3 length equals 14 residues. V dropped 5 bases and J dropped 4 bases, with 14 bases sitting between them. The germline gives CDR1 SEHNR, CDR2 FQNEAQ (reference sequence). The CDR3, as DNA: TGTGCCAGCAGCCAGGGGGGGGTACTAGAGACCCAGTACTTC. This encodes CASSQGGVLETQYF.

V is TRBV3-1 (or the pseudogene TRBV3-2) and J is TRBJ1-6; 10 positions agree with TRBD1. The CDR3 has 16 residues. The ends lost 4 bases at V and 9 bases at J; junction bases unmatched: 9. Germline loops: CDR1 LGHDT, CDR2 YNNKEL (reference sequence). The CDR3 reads CASSRFGGTGVSPLHF. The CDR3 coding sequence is TGTGCCAGCAGCCGATTTGGGGGGACAGGGGTTTCACCCCTCCACTTT.

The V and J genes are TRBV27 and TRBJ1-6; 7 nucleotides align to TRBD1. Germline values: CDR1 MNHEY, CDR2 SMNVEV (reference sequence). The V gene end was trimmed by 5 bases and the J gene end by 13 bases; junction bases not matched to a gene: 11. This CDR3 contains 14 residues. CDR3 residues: CASSPRQGSRPLHF. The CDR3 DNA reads TGTGCCAGCAGTCCCCGACAGGGATCGCGGCCCCTCCACTTT.

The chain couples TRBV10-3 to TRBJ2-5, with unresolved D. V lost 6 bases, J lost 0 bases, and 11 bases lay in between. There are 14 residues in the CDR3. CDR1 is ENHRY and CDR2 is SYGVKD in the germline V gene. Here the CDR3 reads CAISNSRNQETQYF. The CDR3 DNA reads TGTGCCATCAGCAATTCCCGGAACCAAGAGACCCAGTACTTC.

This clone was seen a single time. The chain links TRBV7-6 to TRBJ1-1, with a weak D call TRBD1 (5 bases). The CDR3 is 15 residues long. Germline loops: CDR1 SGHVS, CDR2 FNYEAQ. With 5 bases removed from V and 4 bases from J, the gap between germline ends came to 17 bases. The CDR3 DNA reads TGTGCCAGCAGCGACCCTCGGGGACGGGTCACTGAAGCTTTCTTT. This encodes CASSDPRGRVTEAFF.

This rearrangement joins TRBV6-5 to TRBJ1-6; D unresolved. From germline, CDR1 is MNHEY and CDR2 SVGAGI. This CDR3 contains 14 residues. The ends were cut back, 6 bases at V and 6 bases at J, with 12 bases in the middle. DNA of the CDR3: TGTGCCAGCAGCAACCTAGAGGGTAATTCACCCCTCCACTTT. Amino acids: CASSNLEGNSPLHF.

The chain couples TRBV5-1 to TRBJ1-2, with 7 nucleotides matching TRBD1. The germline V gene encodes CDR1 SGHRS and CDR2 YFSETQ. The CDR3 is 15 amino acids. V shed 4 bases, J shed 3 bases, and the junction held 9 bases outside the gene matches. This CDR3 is CASSTYRGGDYGYTF. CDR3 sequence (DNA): TGCGCCAGCAGCACCTACAGGGGTGGTGACTATGGCTACACCTTC.

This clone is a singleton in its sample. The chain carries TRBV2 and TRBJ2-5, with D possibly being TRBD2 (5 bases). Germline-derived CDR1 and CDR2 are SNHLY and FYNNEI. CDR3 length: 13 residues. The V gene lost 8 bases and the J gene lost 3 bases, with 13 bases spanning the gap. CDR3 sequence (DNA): TGTGCCAGCGCACGTCCACTAGAAGAGACCCAGTACTTC. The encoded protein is CASARPLEETQYF. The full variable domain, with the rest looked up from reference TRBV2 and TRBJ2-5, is EPEVTQTPSHQVTQMGQEVILRCVPISNHLYFYWYRQILGQKVEFLVSFYNNEISEKSEIFDDQFSVERPDGSNFTLKIRSTKLEDSAMYFCASARPLEETQYFGPGTRLLVL.